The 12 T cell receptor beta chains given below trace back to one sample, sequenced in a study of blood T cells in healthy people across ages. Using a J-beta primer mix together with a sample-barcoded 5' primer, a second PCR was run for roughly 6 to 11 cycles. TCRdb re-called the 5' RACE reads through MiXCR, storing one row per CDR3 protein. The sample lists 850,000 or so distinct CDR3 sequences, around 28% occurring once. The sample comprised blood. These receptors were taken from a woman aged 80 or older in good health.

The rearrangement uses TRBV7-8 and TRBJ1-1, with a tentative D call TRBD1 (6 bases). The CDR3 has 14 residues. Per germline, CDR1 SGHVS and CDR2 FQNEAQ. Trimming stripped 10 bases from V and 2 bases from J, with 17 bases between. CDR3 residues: CATRGGQLNTEAFF. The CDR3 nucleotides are TGTGCCACCCGGGGGGGGCAGCTCAACACTGAAGCTTTCTTT.

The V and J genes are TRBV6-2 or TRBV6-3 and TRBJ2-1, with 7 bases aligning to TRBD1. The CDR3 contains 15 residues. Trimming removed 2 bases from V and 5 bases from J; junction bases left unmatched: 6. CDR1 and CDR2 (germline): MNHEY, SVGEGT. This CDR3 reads CASSYGTEGHNEQFF. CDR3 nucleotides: TGTGCCAGCAGTTACGGGACAGAGGGGCACAATGAGCAGTTCTTC.

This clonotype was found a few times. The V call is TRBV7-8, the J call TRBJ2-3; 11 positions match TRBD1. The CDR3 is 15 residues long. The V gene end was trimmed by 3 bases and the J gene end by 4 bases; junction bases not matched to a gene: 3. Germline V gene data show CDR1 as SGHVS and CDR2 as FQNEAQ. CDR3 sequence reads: CASSFRTGGADTQYF. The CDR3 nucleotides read TGTGCCAGCAGCTTTAGGACAGGGGGCGCAGATACGCAGTATTTT.

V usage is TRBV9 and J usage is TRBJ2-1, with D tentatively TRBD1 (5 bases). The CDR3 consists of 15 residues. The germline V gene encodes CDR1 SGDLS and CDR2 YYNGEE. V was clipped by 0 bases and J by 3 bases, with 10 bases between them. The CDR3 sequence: CASSVAAGNYNEQFF. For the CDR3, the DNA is TGTGCCAGCAGCGTAGCGGCAGGGAACTACAATGAGCAGTTCTTC.

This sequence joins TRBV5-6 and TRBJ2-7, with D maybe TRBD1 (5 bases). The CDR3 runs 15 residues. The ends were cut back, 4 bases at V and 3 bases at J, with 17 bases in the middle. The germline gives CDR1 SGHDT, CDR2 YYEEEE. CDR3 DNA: TGTGCCAGCAGCGAGACACCGGACACCGGCTACGAGCAGTACTTC. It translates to CASSETPDTGYEQYF.

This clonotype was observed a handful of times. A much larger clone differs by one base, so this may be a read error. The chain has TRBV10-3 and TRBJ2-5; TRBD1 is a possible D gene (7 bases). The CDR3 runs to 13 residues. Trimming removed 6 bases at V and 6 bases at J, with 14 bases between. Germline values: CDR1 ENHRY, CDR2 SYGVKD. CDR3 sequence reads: CAIREGQTKTQYF. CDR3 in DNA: TGTGCCATCAGGGAGGGACAGACGAAGACCCAGTACTTC.

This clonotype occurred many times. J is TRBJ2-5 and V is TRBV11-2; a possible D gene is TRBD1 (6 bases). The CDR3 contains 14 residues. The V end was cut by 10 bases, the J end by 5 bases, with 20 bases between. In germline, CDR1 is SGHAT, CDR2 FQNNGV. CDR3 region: CATTSATGFETQYF. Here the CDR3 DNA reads TGTGCCACCACTTCGGCTACAGGGTTCGAGACCCAGTACTTC.

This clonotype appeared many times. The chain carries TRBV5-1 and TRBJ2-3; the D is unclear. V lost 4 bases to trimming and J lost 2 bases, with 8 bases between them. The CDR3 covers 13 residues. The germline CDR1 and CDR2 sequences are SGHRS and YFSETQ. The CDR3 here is CASSPDNTDTQYF. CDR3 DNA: TGCGCCAGCAGCCCGGATAACACAGATACGCAGTATTTT. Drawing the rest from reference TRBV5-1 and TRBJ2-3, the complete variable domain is KAGVTQTPRYLIKTRGQQVTLSCSPISGHRSVSWYQQTPGQGLQFLFEYFSETQRNKGNFPGRFSGRQFSNSRSEMNVSTLELGDSALYLCASSPDNTDTQYFGPGTRLTVL.

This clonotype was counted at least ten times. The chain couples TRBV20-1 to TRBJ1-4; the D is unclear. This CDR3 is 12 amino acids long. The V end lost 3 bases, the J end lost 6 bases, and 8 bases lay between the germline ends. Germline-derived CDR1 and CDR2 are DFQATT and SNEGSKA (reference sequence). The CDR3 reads CSASSVDEKLFF. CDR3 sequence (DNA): TGCAGTGCTAGTTCCGTCGATGAAAAACTGTTTTTT.

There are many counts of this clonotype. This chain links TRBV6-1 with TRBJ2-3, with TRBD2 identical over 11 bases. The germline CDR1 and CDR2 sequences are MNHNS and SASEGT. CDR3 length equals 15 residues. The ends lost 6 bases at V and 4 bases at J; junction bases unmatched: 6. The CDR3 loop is CASSIAGGQSDTQYF. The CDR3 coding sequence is TGTGCCAGCAGCATAGCGGGGGGGCAATCAGATACGCAGTATTTT.

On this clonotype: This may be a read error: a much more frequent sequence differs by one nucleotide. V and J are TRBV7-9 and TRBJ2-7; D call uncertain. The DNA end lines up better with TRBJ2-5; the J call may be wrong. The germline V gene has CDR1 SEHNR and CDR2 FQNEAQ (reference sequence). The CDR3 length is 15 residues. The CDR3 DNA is TGTGCCAGCAGCTTAGCGCAGGTCCCCGGGGAGACCCAGTACTTC. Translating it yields CASSLAQVPGETQYF.

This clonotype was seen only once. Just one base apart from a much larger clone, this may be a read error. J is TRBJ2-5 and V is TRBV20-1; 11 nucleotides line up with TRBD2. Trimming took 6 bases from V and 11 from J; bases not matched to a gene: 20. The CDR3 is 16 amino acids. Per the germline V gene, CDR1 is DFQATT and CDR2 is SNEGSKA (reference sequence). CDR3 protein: CSAQLLLAGDRNEQYF. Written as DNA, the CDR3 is TGCAGTGCCCAACTCTTACTAGCGGGGGATCGGAATGAGCAGTACTTC.